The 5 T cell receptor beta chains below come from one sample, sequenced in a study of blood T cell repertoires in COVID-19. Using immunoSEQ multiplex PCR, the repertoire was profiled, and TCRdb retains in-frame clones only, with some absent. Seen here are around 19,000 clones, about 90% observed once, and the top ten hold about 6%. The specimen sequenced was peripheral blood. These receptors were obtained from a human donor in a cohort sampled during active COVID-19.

CDR3 coding DNA: TGCGCCAGCAGCACCGGACTAGGTAGCAAAAACATTCAGTACTTC. It translates to CASSTGLGSKNIQYF. The chain uses TRBV5-1 and TRBJ2-4; 7 positions match TRBD2. The germline CDR1 and CDR2 sequences are SGHRS and YFSETQ. CDR3 length: 15 amino acids. The junction had 7 bases not matched to a gene; V was cut back by 4 bases and J by 3 bases.

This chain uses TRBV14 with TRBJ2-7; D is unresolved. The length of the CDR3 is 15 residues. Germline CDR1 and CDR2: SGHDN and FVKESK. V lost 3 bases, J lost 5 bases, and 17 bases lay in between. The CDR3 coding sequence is TGTGCCAGCAGCCACTTAAGAGGATCCTGGGACGAGCAGTACTTC. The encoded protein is CASSHLRGSWDEQYF. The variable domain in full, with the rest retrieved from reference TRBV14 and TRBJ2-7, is EAGVTQFPSHSVIEKGQTVTLRCDPISGHDNLYWYRRVMGKEIKFLLHFVKESKQDESGMPNNRFLAERTGGTYSTLKVQPAELEDSGVYFCASSHLRGSWDEQYFGPGTRLTVT.

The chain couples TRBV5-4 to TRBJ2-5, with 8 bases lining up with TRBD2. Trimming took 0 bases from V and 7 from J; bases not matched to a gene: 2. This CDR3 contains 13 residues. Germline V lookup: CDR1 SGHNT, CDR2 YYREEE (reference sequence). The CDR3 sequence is CASSLAGGGTQYF. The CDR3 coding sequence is TGTGCCAGCAGCTTGGCGGGAGGGGGGACCCAGTACTTC.

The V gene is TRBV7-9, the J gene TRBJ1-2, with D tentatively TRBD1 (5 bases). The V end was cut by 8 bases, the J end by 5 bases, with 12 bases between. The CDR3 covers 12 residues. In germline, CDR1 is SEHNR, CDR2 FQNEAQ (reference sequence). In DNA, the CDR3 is TGTGCCAGCCAGGACAAATTTTATGGCTACACCTTC. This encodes CASQDKFYGYTF.

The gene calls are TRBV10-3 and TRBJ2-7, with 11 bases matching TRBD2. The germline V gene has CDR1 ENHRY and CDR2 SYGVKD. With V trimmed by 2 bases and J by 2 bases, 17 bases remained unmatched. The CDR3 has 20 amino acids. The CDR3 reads CAISEIGGSGRDHFAYEQYF. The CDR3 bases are TGTGCCATCAGTGAGATTGGGGGTAGCGGGAGGGACCACTTCGCCTACGAGCAGTACTTC.